The rows below give T cell receptor beta chains drawn from one sample of a study of beta chain features in type 1 diabetes. Clones were sequenced by immunoSEQ multiplex PCR, and TCRdb holds only the in-frame ones, with some missing. The table records around 350,000 clones, over 9.5% of them present only once. The sequencing sample was made of naive CD4+ T cells from blood. The source is a young man in good health. Each CDR3 is given with its conserved first and last residue. A D gene is named only where the DNA matches it firmly. Rows give clone size only sometimes, using once, few, many, or a class for an expanded clone.

CDR3 protein,CDR3 DNA,clone size,D gene,V gene,J gene
CASSLGQYGYTF,TGTGCCAGCAGTTTGGGGCAGTATGGCTACACCTTC,-,-,TRBV28,TRBJ1-2
CASSLDLTAPTSKYF,TGTGCCAGCAGCTTGGATTTGACAGCCCCGACCAGCAAGTACTTC,few,-,TRBV5-4,TRBJ2-7
CASSMSPGPEGYEQYF,TGCGCCAGCAGCATGTCACCGGGACCGGAGGGCTACGAGCAGTACTTC,few,-,TRBV5-1,TRBJ2-7
CASSRRARETQYF,TGTGCCAGCTCGCGGAGGGCAAGGGAGACCCAGTACTTC,-,-,TRBV13,TRBJ2-5
CASSTGGALYSIQYF,TGCGCCAGCAGCACGGGGGGAGCCCTTTATAGCATTCAGTACTTC,-,TRBD2,TRBV5-1,TRBJ2-4
CASSLDGTATDTQYF,TGTGCCAGCAGCTTAGATGGGACAGCCACAGATACGCAGTATTTT,few,TRBD1,TRBV11-3,TRBJ2-3
CASSARGGSGTDTQYF,TGTGCCAGCAGCGCGAGGGGGGGTTCAGGCACAGATACGCAGTATTTT,-,-,TRBV9,TRBJ2-3
CAWGTRTMQYF,TGTGCCTGGGGGACACGAACGATGCAGTACTTC,-,-,TRBV30,TRBJ2-7
CASSPPDRGGTDTQYF,TGTGCCAGCTCACCACCCGACAGGGGGGGCACAGATACGCAGTATTTT,few,TRBD1,TRBV18,TRBJ2-3
CASSSGQGGQPQHF,TGTGCCAGCAGCTCCGGACAGGGTGGTCAGCCCCAGCATTTT,few,TRBD1,TRBV7-6,TRBJ1-5
CASTDRVGETQYF,TGTGCCAGCACGGACAGGGTCGGAGAGACCCAGTACTTC,-,TRBD1,TRBV18,TRBJ2-5
CAGRDRGHTEAFF,TGTGCCGGCCGGGACAGGGGGCACACTGAAGCTTTCTTT,-,TRBD1,TRBV2,TRBJ1-1
CASSYPTRVGLSSTDTQYF,TGTGCCAGCAGCTACCCGACTCGAGTTGGACTATCTAGCACAGATACGCAGTATTTT,-,-,TRBV7-9,TRBJ2-3
CASSLQGAVSTDTQYF,TGTGCCAGCAGCCTACAGGGGGCTGTTAGCACAGATACGCAGTATTTT,few,TRBD1,TRBV11-2,TRBJ2-3
CSVRAGAWGYANTGELFF,TGCAGCGTTCGGGCGGGGGCCTGGGGGTATGCGAACACCGGGGAGCTGTTTTTT,-,-,TRBV29-1,TRBJ2-2
CASAGGGFSRAKNIQYF,TGTGCCAGCGCCGGGGGAGGGTTTAGTCGGGCCAAAAACATTCAGTACTTC,-,TRBD2,TRBV28,TRBJ2-4
CASSSASNQPQHF,TGTGCCAGCAGCAGCGCTAGCAATCAGCCCCAGCATTTT,few,-,TRBV7-3,TRBJ1-5
CASGQGAGGYTF,TGTGCCTCGGGACAGGGGGCTGGTGGCTACACCTTC,few,TRBD1,TRBV30,TRBJ1-2
CASSLDIQFDIQYF,TGTGCCAGCAGCCTAGACATTCAATTCGACATTCAGTACTTC,-,-,TRBV7-2,TRBJ2-4
CAWVRDRGYEQYF,TGTGCCTGGGTGCGGGACAGGGGTTACGAGCAGTACTTC,-,TRBD1,TRBV30,TRBJ2-7
CASSVGASGNEQFF,TGTGCCAGCAGCGTAGGGGCTAGCGGCAATGAGCAGTTCTTC,few,TRBD2,TRBV9,TRBJ2-1
CAWSEGETEAFF,TGTGCCTGGAGTGAGGGGGAAACTGAAGCTTTCTTT,few,-,TRBV30,TRBJ1-1
CASSLGRTEAFF,TGTGCCAGCAGTTTGGGCAGGACTGAAGCTTTCTTT,-,-,TRBV28,TRBJ1-1
CASSFATGTNYGYTF,TGTGCCAGCAGCTTCGCGACAGGGACCAACTATGGCTACACCTTC,few,TRBD1,TRBV7-2,TRBJ1-2
CASSLGGIASYGYTF,TGTGCCAGCAGTTTAGGGGGGATCGCCAGCTATGGCTACACCTTC,-,-,TRBV28,TRBJ1-2
CAISEGGHRTDTQYF,TGTGCCATCAGTGAAGGGGGCCACCGCACAGATACGCAGTATTTT,-,TRBD1,TRBV10-3,TRBJ2-3
CASSLTSGRSYEQYF,TGCGCCAGCAGCTTGACTAGCGGGAGATCCTACGAGCAGTACTTC,-,TRBD2,TRBV5-1,TRBJ2-7
CASKGGVTEAFF,TGTGCCAGCAAAGGAGGGGTCACTGAAGCTTTCTTT,few,-,TRBV25-1,TRBJ1-1